This TCR beta chain was recorded in a study of control samples from healthy donors and cancer patients. The germline V gene encodes CDR1 MGHDK and CDR2 SYGVNS. This CDR3 is built from 13 residues. V lost 4 bases and J lost 4, with 10 bases in between. This clone was counted a single time. The repertoire was sequenced with immunoSEQ multiplex PCR; TCRdb's copy has only in-frame clones and lacks some. This table has some 130,000 clones, more than 85% appearing once. This sequence originates from a woman aged 30 to 39 in good health. Source material: blood. The chain has TRBV25-1 and TRBJ1-1; possibly TRBD1 for D (6 bases). The CDR3 reads CASSARGGTEAFF. As DNA, the CDR3 is TGTGCCAGCAGTGCCAGGGGCGGCACTGAAGCTTTCTTT.